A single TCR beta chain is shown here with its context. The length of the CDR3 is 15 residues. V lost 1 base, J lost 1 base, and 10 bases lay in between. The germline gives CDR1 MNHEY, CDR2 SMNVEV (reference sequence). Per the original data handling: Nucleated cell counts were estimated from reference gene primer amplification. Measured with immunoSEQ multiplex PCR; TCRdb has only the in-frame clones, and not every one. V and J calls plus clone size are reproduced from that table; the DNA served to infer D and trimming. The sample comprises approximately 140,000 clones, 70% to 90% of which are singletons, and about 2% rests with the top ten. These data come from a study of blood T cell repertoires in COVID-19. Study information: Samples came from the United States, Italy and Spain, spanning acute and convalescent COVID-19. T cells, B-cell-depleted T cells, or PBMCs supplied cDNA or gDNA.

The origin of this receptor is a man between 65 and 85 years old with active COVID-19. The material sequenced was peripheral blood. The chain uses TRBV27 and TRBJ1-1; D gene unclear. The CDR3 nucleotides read TGTGCCAGCAGTTTATATGAGGGATCGAACACTGAAGCTTTCTTT. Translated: CASSLYEGSNTEAFF.